Shown below are 9 T cell receptor beta chains from a single sample sequenced in a study of blood T cell repertoires in COVID-19. The data were produced by immunoSEQ multiplex PCR, yet TCRdb's version contains in-frame clones alone and is incomplete. The table records more than 300,000 clones, over 70% of them present only once. The specimen sequenced was peripheral blood. The source of these receptors is a woman between 45 and 60 years old with COVID-19, enrolled during active disease.

The V and J genes are TRBV3-1 (or the pseudogene TRBV3-2) and TRBJ2-7; D is ambiguous. This CDR3 region has 12 residues. The germline V gene has CDR1 LGHDT and CDR2 YNNKEL (reference sequence). Trimming removed 3 bases from V and 7 bases from J, with 10 bases in between. Here the CDR3 DNA reads TGTGCCAGCAGCCAGGGCCACTTGGAGCAGTACTTC. Translated: CASSQGHLEQYF.

The chain carries TRBV27 and TRBJ2-2; no firm D call. Trimming shortened V by 7 bases and J by 5 bases, and 23 bases separated the two germline ends. Germline lookup yields CDR1 MNHEY and CDR2 SMNVEV (reference sequence). The CDR3 is 17 residues long. The CDR3 protein is CASTPQPKTSRTGELFF. Here the CDR3 DNA reads TGTGCCAGCACCCCCCAACCGAAGACCTCGAGGACCGGGGAGCTGTTTTTT.

The rearrangement uses TRBV3-1 (or the pseudogene TRBV3-2) and TRBJ2-7; 9 bases map to TRBD2. V lost 4 bases, J lost 5 bases, and 15 bases stayed unmatched. CDR1 is LGHDT, CDR2 YNNKEL, per germline (reference sequence). The CDR3 spans 17 residues. The CDR3 coding sequence is TGTGCCAGCAGCCTGGGGCGGGAGGGGAGGTTTAGCGACGAGCAGTACTTC. It yields the protein CASSLGREGRFSDEQYF.

The rearrangement uses TRBV18 and TRBJ2-5, with 14 bases aligning to TRBD2. After removal of 4 bases from V and 2 bases from J, the junction contained 9 bases not matched to a gene. Germline V lookup: CDR1 KGHSH, CDR2 LQKENI. The CDR3 consists of 18 residues. The CDR3 nucleotides are TGTGCCAGCTCACGAGGACTAGCGGGAGGAGAGGAACAAGAGACCCAGTACTTC. This gives the protein CASSRGLAGGEEQETQYF.

The CDR3 coding sequence is TGTGCCAGTAATCCCATCGGACTGGTCGGTCAGCCCCAGCATTTT. This gives the protein CASNPIGLVGQPQHF. The genes are TRBV19 and TRBJ1-5, with D uncertain. V gave up 7 bases and J gave up 6 bases, with 19 bases separating them. This CDR3 is built from 15 residues. Germline V CDR1 and CDR2: LNHDA, SQIVND (reference sequence).

The gene calls are TRBV12-2 and TRBJ2-1; the D call in the table, TRBD1, was not verified against the DNA. TRBV12-2 is tagged as a pseudogene. CDR3 length equals 17 residues. CDR3 residues: CASRLEPGRKSICEQFF. The CDR3 DNA follows: TGTGCAAGTCGCCTAGAACCAGGGCGCAAGTCAATCTGTGAGCAGTTCTTC.

The chain is built from TRBV10-3 and TRBJ1-4; 7 bases agree with TRBD1. Per germline, CDR1 ENHRY and CDR2 SYGVKD. This CDR3 has 14 residues. With V trimmed by 10 bases and J by 5 bases, 10 bases remained unmatched. The CDR3 nucleotides are TGTGCCACGCGATCCGGGACAGAAAATGAAAAACTGTTTTTT. Translation gives CATRSGTENEKLFF.

The genes are TRBV12-3 or TRBV12-4 and TRBJ1-6, with a weak D call TRBD1 (6 bases). Trimming removed 6 bases at V and 9 bases at J, with 12 bases between. This CDR3 is built from 13 residues. The CDR3 loop reads CASSGQLSSPLHF. The CDR3 DNA sequence: TGTGCCAGCAGCGGACAGTTATCTTCACCCCTCCACTTT.

The chain joins TRBV19 to TRBJ2-1; the match to TRBD2 covers 9 bases. The CDR3 runs 15 residues. The germline V gene encodes CDR1 LNHDA and CDR2 SQIVND (reference sequence). Trimming took 7 bases from V and 5 from J; bases not matched to a gene: 9. The CDR3 DNA reads as TGTGCCAGTATACGGGCTAGCGGGATCGACAATGAGCAGTTCTTC. This gives the protein CASIRASGIDNEQFF. Supplemented by reference TRBV19 and TRBJ2-1, the full variable domain reads DGGITQSPKYLFRKEGQNVTLSCEQNLNHDAMYWYRQDPGQGLRLIYYSQIVNDFQKGDIAEGYSVSREKKESFPLTVTSAQKNPTAFYLCASIRASGIDNEQFFGPGTRLTVL.